This entry concerns a single TCR beta chain. This CDR3 is built from 13 residues. Germline loops: CDR1 SEHNR, CDR2 FQNEAQ (reference sequence). V gave up 5 bases and J gave up 6 bases; unmatched junction bases: 5. The data originate from a study of shared clonotypes between healthy human individuals. Only CD45RO-negative cells positively selected for CCR7 counted as naive CD8 cells, so terminally differentiated effector memory CD45RA+ cells were excluded. The assay was immunoSEQ multiplex PCR, and TCRdb's table has in-frame clones only and misses some. The table lists about 680,000 clones, about 90% of them singletons.

This clonotype was sampled from a man under 40 in good health. Sequencing input: naive CD8+ T cells sorted from blood. The chain recombines TRBV7-9 with TRBJ2-7, with 9 bases identical to TRBD2. The CDR3 region has the DNA TGTGCCAGCAGCCCGGGACTAGCATCCGAGCAGTACTTC. Translating gives CASSPGLASEQYF.